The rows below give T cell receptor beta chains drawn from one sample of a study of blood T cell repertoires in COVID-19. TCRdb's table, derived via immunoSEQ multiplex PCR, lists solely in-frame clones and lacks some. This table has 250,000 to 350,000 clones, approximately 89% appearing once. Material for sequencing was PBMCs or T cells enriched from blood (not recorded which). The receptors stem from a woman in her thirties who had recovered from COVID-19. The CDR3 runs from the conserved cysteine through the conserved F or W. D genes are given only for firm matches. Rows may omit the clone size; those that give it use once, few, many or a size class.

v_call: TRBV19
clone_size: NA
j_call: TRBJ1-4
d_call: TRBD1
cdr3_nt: TGTGCCAGTAGCTGGGGGACAGCGGGAAAACTGTTTTTT
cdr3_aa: CASSWGTAGKLFF

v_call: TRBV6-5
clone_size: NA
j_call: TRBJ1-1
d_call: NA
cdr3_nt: TGTGCCAGCAGTCGGGGGGGAAACACTGAAGCTTTCTTT
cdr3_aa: CASSRGGNTEAFF

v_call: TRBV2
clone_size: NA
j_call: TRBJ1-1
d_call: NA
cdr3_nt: TGTGCCAGCAGTGAAGACGGGTGGGCTGAAGCTTTCTTT
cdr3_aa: CASSEDGWAEAFF

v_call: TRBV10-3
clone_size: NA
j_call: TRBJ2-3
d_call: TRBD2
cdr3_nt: TGTGCCATCAGTGAGAAAATTAAGCGGGGGGATCGCACAGATACGCAGTATTTT
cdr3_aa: CAISEKIKRGDRTDTQYF

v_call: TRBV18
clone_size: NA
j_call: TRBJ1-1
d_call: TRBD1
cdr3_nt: TGTGCCAGCTCATTAGGGGGCAGGGACACTGAAGCTTTCTTT
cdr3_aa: CASSLGGRDTEAFF

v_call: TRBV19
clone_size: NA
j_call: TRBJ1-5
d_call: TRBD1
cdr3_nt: TGTGCCAGTAGTGGACAGGGAGCCGGTCAGCCCCAGCATTTT
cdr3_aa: CASSGQGAGQPQHF

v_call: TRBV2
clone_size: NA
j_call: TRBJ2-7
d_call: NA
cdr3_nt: TGTGCCAGCAGAGAGACAGCGTACTACTACGAGCAGTACTTC
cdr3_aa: CASRETAYYYEQYF

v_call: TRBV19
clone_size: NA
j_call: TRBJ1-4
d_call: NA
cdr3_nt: TGTGCCAGCCACGGAGGGCAGGGAAAGGGTAAACTGTTTTTT
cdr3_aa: CASHGGQGKGKLFF

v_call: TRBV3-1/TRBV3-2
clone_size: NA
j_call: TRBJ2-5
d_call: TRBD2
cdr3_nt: TGTGCCAGCAGCCAAGGGTACCGGACTAGCGGGGCCCAAGAGACCCAGTACTTC
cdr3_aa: CASSQGYRTSGAQETQYF

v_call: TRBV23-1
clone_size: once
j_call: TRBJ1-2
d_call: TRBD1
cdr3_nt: TGCGCCAGCAGTCACGACAGGGCGCGGGGCTACACCTTC
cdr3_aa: CASSHDRARGYTF

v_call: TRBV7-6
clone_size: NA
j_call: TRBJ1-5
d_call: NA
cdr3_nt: TGTGCCAGCAGCCCAAAGCGGGGTAGCAATCAGCCCCAGCATTTT
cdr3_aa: CASSPKRGSNQPQHF

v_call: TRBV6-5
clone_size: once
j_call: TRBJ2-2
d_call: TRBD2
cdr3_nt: TGTGCCAGCAAGGGAGGGCCCACCGGGGAGCTGTTTTTT
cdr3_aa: CASKGGPTGELFF

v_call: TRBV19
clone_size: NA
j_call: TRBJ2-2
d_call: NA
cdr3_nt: TGTGCCAGTCAAATCAGGAACACCGGGGAGCTGTTTTTT
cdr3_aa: CASQIRNTGELFF

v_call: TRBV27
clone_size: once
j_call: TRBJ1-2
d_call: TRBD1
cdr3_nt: TGTGCCAGCAGTTTATCCTCTCGACAGGGGGCTTACTATGGCTACACCTTC
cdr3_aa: CASSLSSRQGAYYGYTF

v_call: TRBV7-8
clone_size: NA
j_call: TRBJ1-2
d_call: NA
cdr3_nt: TGTGCCAGCAGCTTACGGTTTAACGGGGACTATGGCTACACCTTC
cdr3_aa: CASSLRFNGDYGYTF

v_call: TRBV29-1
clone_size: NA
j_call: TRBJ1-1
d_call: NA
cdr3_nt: TGCAGCGCTCTCGGGGGTCCGACTGAAGCTTTCTTT
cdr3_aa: CSALGGPTEAFF

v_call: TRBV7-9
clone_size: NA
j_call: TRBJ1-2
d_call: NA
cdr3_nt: TGTGCCAGCAGCTCCACAGGGTTAGATGGCTACACCTTC
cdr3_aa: CASSSTGLDGYTF

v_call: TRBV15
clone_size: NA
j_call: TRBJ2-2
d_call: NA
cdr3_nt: TGTGCCACCAGCAGAGGACAGCCGACTCCGGCCGGGGAGCTGTTTTTT
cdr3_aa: CATSRGQPTPAGELFF

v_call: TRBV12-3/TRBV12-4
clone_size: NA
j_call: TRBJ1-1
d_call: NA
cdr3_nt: TGTGCCAGCAGCCGTACAAGGGGCACTGAAGCTTTCTTT
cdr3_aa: CASSRTRGTEAFF

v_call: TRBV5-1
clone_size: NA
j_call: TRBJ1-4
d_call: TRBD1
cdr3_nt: TGCGCCAGCAGCCCTTGGTACAGGGGGTATAGGCCTAATGAAAAACTGTTTTTT
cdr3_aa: CASSPWYRGYRPNEKLFF

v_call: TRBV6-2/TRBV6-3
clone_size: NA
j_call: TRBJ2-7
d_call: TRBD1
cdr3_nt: TGTGCCAGCAGTTACCGGACAGGGGACCGCTACGAGCAGTACTTC
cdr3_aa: CASSYRTGDRYEQYF

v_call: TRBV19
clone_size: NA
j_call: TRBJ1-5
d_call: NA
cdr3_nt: TGTGCCAGTAGCGGGTACGGGATACGAAGCAATCAGCCCCAGCATTTT
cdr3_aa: CASSGYGIRSNQPQHF

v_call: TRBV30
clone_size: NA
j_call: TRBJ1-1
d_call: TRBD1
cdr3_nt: TGTGCCTGGAGGGATGGGCTCAGGGGGCCTCTATCGAACACTGAAGCTTTCTTT
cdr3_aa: CAWRDGLRGPLSNTEAFF

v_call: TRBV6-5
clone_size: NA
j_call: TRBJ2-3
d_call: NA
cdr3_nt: TGTGCCAGCAAACTACAGGGGGGGGCAGATACGCAGTATTTT
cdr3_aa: CASKLQGGADTQYF

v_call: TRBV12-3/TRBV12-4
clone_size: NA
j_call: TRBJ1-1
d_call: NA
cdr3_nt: TGTGCCAGCAGTCTCCGGACAGAAGGTGAAGCTTTCTTT
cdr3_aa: CASSLRTEGEAFF

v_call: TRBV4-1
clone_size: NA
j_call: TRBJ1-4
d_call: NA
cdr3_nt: TGCGCCAGCAGCCAAGTTGGAGGGCAAGCTAATGAAAAACTGTTTTTT
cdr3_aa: CASSQVGGQANEKLFF

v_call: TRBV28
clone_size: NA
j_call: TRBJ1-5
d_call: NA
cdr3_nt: TGTGCCAGCAGGGAACTACAGGGCCCGGGCAATCAGCCCCAGCATTTT
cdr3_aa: CASRELQGPGNQPQHF

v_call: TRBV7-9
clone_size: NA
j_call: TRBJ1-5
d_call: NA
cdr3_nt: TGTGCCAGCAGCTTAGATGGGCTAAATCAGCCCCAGCATTTT
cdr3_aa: CASSLDGLNQPQHF

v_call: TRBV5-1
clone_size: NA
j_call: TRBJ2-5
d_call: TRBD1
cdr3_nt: TGCGCCAGCAGCTTGGATCCGTTGACAGGGGGCAAAGAGACCCAGTACTTC
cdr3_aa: CASSLDPLTGGKETQYF

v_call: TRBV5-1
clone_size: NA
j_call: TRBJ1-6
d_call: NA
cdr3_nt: TGCGCCAGCAGCTTGGTCCCCACGGCGGCGGCCTATAATTCACCCCTCCACTTT
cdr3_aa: CASSLVPTAAAYNSPLHF

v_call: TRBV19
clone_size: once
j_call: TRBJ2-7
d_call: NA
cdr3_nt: TGTGCCAGTAGTATTTATCCTGGGGGCGCCTACGAGCAGTACTTC
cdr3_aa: CASSIYPGGAYEQYF

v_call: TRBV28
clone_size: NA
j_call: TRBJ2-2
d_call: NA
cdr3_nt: TGTGCCAGCAGTTCACACAGGGACGGGGAGCTGTTTTTT
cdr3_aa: CASSSHRDGELFF

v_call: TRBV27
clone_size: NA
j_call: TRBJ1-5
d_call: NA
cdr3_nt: TGTGCCAGCGGATTGACAGGCGAACAGCCCCAGCATTTT
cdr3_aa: CASGLTGEQPQHF

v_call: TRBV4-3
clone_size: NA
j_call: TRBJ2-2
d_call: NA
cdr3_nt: TGCGCCAGCAGCCCCGTGGGGAGGGGGGTTTTTGGCGGGGAGCTGTTTTTT
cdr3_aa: CASSPVGRGVFGGELFF

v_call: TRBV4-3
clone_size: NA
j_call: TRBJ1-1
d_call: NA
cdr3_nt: TGCGCCAGCAGCCAAGTAGGGGGTGCTGAAGCTTTCTTT
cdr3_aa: CASSQVGGAEAFF

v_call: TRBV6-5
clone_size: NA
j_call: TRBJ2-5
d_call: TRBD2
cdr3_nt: TGTGCCAGCAGTAATGGACTAGCCCAGCAAGAGACCCAGTACTTC
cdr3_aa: CASSNGLAQQETQYF

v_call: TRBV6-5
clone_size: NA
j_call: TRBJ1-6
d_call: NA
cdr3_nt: TGTGCCAGCAGATCCGGGAGCTTCGGAAATTCACCCCTCCACTTT
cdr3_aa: CASRSGSFGNSPLHF

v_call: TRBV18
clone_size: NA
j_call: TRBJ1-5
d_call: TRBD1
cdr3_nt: TGTGCCAGCTCACCACAACAGGGGGCAGGCCAGCCCCAGCATTTT
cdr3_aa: CASSPQQGAGQPQHF

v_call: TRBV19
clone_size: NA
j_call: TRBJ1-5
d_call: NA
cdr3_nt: TGTGCCAGTAGTATTTATAGGAGGGCCAATCAGCCCCAGCATTTT
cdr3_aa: CASSIYRRANQPQHF

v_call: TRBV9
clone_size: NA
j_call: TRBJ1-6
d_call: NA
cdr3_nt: TGTGCCAGCAGCGAGAGGGTCTATAATTCACCCCTCCACTTT
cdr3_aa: CASSERVYNSPLHF

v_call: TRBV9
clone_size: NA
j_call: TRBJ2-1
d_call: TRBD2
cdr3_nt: TGTGCCAGCAGCCTAGGACTAGCGGGAGGAGAGCAGTTCTTC
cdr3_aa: CASSLGLAGGEQFF

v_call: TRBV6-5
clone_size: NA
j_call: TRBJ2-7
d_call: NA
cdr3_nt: TGTGCCAGCAGACCGACAGGCTCCTACGAGCAGTACTTC
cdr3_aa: CASRPTGSYEQYF

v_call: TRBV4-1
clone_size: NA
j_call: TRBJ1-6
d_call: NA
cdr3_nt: TGCGCCAGCAGCCTCGACCTGGGAGGGGCTAATTCACCCCTCCACTTT
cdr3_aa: CASSLDLGGANSPLHF

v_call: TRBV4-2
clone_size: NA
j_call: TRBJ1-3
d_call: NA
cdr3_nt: TGTGCCAGCAGCCAAGATCCCAGCAGAGGCACCATATATTTT
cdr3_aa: CASSQDPSRGTIYF

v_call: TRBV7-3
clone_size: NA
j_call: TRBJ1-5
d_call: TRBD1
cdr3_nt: TGTGCCAGCAGACGCGGACAGGGGCCTCTAGATAGCAATCAGCCCCAGCATTTT
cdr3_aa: CASRRGQGPLDSNQPQHF

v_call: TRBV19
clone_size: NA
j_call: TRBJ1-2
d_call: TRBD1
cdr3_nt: TGTGCCAGTAGTATACGGACAGGAGGAAACAATGGCTACACCTTC
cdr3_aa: CASSIRTGGNNGYTF

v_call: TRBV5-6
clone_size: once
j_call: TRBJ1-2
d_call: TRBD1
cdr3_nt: TGTGCCAGCAGCCCCTGGGGACAGGGTTGGGGCTACACCTTC
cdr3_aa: CASSPWGQGWGYTF

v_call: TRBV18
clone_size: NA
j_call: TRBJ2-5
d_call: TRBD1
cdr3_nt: TGTGCCAGCTCACCGGGTAGACAGGGGTCCTCTCAAGAGACCCAGTACTTC
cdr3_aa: CASSPGRQGSSQETQYF

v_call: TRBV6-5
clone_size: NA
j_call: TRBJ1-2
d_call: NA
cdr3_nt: TGTGCCAGCAGTCCAGGGATAAGGTATGGCTACACCTTC
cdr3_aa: CASSPGIRYGYTF

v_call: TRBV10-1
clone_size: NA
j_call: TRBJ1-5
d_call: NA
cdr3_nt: TGCGCCAGCAGTGAGTCCCCCGATCAGCCCCAGCATTTT
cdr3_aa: CASSESPDQPQHF

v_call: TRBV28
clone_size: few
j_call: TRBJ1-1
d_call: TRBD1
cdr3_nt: TGTGCCAGCAGTTCCCCAGGGACAGGGGACACTGAAGCTTTCTTT
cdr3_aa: CASSSPGTGDTEAFF

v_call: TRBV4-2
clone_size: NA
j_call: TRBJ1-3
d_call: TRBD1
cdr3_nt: TGTGCCAGCAGCCAGAGGACTACAGGGGACTTTGACACCATATATTTT
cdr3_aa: CASSQRTTGDFDTIYF

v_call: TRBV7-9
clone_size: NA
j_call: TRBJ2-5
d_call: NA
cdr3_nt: TGTGCCAGCAGCCGTTACCCCGGGGAGACCCAGTACTTC
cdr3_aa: CASSRYPGETQYF

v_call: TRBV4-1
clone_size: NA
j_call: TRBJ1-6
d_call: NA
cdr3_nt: TGCGCCAGCAGCCGGTTTAACCGGGGTGATTCACCCCTCCACTTT
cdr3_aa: CASSRFNRGDSPLHF

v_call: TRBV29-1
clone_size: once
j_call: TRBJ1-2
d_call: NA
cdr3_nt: TGCAGCGTTGAACCGGCAGGGGTTGGCTACACCTTC
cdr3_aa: CSVEPAGVGYTF

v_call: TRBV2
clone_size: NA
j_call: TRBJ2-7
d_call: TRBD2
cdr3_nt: TGTGCCAGCAGCACAGGACTAGCGGGGGCCTACGAGCAGTACTTC
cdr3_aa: CASSTGLAGAYEQYF